This TCR beta chain was sequenced for a study of cytomegalovirus exposure and HLA in healthy donors. General study findings and limits: In an earlier analysis, productive rearrangement rates for most beta V segments clustered near 87% or 30%. Three CMV-associated chains proved CMV antigen-specific in vitro. A list of 150 or so TCR beta chains associated with cytomegalovirus was given. It was reported that TCR beta sequences correctly inferred the HLA-A and HLA-B alleles for most subjects.

This clone appeared once. Its antigen remains unidentified. This CDR3 has 16 amino acids. Germline values: CDR1 SGDLS, CDR2 YYNGEE. After removal of 3 bases from V and 3 bases from J, the junction contained 6 bases not matched to a gene. This PCR relied on a set of 60 Vbeta primers and 13 Jbeta primers. TCRdb keeps only in-frame clones here, not all; method: immunoSEQ multiplex PCR. The table lists about 190,000 clones, around 73% of them singletons. Sequenced sample: PBMCs. This receptor was identified in a woman in her twenties or thirties in good health and CMV-seropositive. This chain connects TRBV9 to TRBJ2-3; 11 nucleotides align to TRBD1. The CDR3 DNA follows: TGTGCCAGCAGCGCACGGACAGGGGGCGAAACAGATACGCAGTATTTT. Its translation is CASSARTGGETDTQYF.